This T cell receptor beta chain comes out of a study of beta chain features in type 1 diabetes (dated by TCRdb to about 2018). Notes on the research overall: No differences in mean age, gender distribution, total cell number or subset yield were found between patients and healthy donors. A total of about 100,000,000 sorted cells were examined across all samples, and RNA yield correlated strongly with the number of cells per subset. The study compared the TCRB repertoires of sorted circulating CD4+ T cell subsets in recently diagnosed type 1 diabetes patients with those in matched healthy donors. Regulatory and stem cell-like memory subsets were obtained from only 8 patients and about 8 healthy donors, while naive and central memory subsets were obtained from all 30 or so donors.

Each donor gave one peripheral blood draw, averaging roughly 100 mL, which was collected into heparinised tubes. Naive, central memory, regulatory and stem cell-like memory CD4+ T cells were sorted on a BD FACSAria II using a panel including CD45RO, CCR7, CD25, CD127, CD95 and CD27. All sorted populations exceeded 95% purity. Right away, PBMCs were isolated by Lymphoprep density gradient centrifugation and were stained directly, with no culture step. To minimize batch effects, samples were stained and sorted in pairs, one healthy donor with one patient per experiment. The High Capacity cDNA Reverse Transcription Kit was used to reverse transcribe all of the isolated RNA, meaning that expressed TCRB transcripts were what got sequenced. Deep immunoSEQ sequencing was performed on naive, central memory and regulatory T cell samples, with an average of around 3.4 million total reads per sample. Sorted cells were lysed in RLT buffer, and RNA was extracted using DNase-treated RNeasy Micro or Mini kits according to cell number. Each cell subset was processed separately to prevent cross-contamination, with patient and healthy donor samples processed together. The immunoSEQ multiplex PCR was used to amplify TCRB sequences from cDNA, generating 87-bp fragments that spanned the CDR3 region. Sequencing of the amplicons was done on the Illumina HiSeq platform. The published analysis was carried out like this. PCR bias was computationally corrected using synthetic template baselines, reads within Hamming distance 2 were collapsed, and singletons that could not be merged were discarded. Reads were aligned against IMGT so that V, D and J genes, CDR3 length and insertions or deletions at six rearrangement sites could be assigned. Clonotype counts were normalized to sorted cell number within each subset before computing true diversity and Gini coefficients with the tcR R package. Repertoire sharing was quantified using the overlap coefficient calculated on TCRB nucleotide sequences. Out-of-frame TCRB sequences from naive cells were analyzed as a proxy for the pre-selection repertoire. Imported from immuneACCESS, the table was reduced by TCRdb to in-frame sequences with V and J called. These copies leave out some clones; in studies compared against another copy, an unresolved V gene accounts for under half, and the cause of the remainder is not known. D and trimming come from the DNA, and the V and J calls and clone size come from that table. The sample has 150,000 to 200,000 clones on record, about 63% of them singletons. The top ten hold around 0.096% of the sample.

This clone was counted a few times. Its antigen is not yet known. It has no much larger one-base neighbor in the sample; base qualities were not kept. The paper as a whole reports these results and caveats: At VDJ recombination sites, type 1 diabetes patients had fewer insertions and more deleted nucleotides, which implies abnormalities in thymic rearrangement. Because small numbers of individuals were included in the HLA sub-analyses, any influence of HLA type on TCRB rearrangement was left unresolved. Naive, central memory and regulatory TCRB repertoires appeared to be more similar among patients than among healthy donors. Type 1 diabetes patients showed a moderate but significant shortening of TCRB CDR3 length in all four CD4+ subsets. Shorter templates might be favored by PCR, yet because patient and control samples were amplified and corrected together, any such skew would affect both groups equally. Because cDNA was sequenced instead of genomic DNA, highly expressing activated cells could be over-represented, though the groups showed no difference in activation or CD3 levels.

Trimming removed 3 bases from V and 5 bases from J; the gene matches leave 5 bases unexplained. Sequences SQVTM (CDR1) and ANQGSEA (CDR2) are obtained from the germline V gene. The CDR3 numbers 13 residues from cysteine through phenylalanine. The kept DNA is CDR3 alone, 39 bases in frame from the first base. The chain links TRBV29-1 with TRBJ2-5, with 8 bases matching TRBD1. This TCR came from a man aged 25-40 years with type 1 diabetes. Sequencing was done on a sample of naive CD4+ T cells from blood. Interpreted using the paper, the cell subset or site label stands for: true naive CD4+ T cells. The DNA reads TGCAGCGTTGAGACAGGGGTCGGTGAGACCCAGTACTTC. This is translated as CSVETGVGETQYF.